This TCR beta chain was recovered during a study of naive and memory T cell subsets. Findings and limits, study-wide: Over 85% of naive TCR sequences appeared only once, unlike memory subsets. Each distinct alpha or beta sequence counts as one clonotype.

Germline assignment: CDR1 SNHLY and CDR2 FYNNEI. The CDR3 is made up of 15 amino acids. Trimming shortened V by 6 bases and J by 8 bases, and 19 bases separated the two germline ends. There are many counts of this clonotype. Its antigen remains unidentified. An equimolar mix of two oligonucleotides served as the beta constant-region primer for TRBC1 and TRBC2. Ligation attached a single-stranded oligonucleotide with a 12-nucleotide UMI and the SP2 primer to the cDNA 3' end. TCRdb reprocessed the UMI-ligation and nested PCR reads with MiXCR, giving one entry per CDR3 protein. The profile covers about 85,000 distinct CDR3 sequences, with around 13% appearing a single time and approximately 0.84% taken by the ten largest. Cells stained for CD3, CD4, CD8, CD45RA, CD27 and viability were sorted into four CD45RA/CD27 subsets.

Specimen: central memory CD4+ T cells from blood. The sequence was collected from a human donor in good health. The chain employs TRBV2 and TRBJ1-4; D may be TRBD1 (5 bases). In nucleotides, the CDR3 is TGTGCCAGCAGGCCTACAGGCCCCCTGAGAGAAAAACTGTTTTTT. This sequence encodes CASRPTGPLREKLFF.